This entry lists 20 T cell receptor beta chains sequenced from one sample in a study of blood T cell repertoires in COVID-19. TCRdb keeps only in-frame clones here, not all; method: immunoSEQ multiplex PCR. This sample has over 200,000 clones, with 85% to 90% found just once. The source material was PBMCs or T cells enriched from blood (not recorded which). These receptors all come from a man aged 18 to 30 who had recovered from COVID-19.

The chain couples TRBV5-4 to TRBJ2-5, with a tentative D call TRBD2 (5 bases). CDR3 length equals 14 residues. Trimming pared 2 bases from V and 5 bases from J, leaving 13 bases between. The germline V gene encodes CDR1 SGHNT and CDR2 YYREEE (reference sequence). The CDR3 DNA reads TGTGCCAGCAGCTTCACGGGATTAGGGGAGACCCAGTACTTC. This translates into CASSFTGLGETQYF. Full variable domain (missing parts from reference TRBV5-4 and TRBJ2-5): ETGVTQSPTHLIKTRGQQVTLRCSSQSGHNTVSWYQQALGQGPQFIFQYYREEENGRGNFPPRFSGLQFPNYSSELNVNALELDDSALYLCASSFTGLGETQYFGPGTRLLVL.

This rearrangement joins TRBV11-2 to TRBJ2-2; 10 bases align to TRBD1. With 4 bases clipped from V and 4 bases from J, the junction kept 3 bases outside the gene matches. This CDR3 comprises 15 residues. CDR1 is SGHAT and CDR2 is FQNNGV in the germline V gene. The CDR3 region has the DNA TGTGCCAGCAGCTGGGGACAGGGGATCACCGGGGAGCTGTTTTTT. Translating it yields CASSWGQGITGELFF.

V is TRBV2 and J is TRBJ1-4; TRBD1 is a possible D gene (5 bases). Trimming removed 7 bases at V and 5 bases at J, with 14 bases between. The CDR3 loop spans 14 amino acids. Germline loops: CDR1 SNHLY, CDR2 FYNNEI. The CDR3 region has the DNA TGTGCCAGCAATATTAGGCAGGGCAATGAAAAACTGTTTTTT. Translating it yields CASNIRQGNEKLFF.

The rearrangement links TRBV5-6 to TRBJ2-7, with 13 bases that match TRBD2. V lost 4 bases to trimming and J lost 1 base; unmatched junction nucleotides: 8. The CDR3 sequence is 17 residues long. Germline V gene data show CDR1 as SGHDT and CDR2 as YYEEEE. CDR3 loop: CASSPGTSGIFSYEQYF. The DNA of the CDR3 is TGTGCCAGCAGCCCCGGGACTAGCGGGATATTTTCCTACGAGCAGTACTTC. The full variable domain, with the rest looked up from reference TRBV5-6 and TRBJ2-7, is DAGVTQSPTHLIKTRGQQVTLRCSPKSGHDTVSWYQQALGQGPQFIFQYYEEEERQRGNFPDRFSGHQFPNYSSELNVNALLLGDSALYLCASSPGTSGIFSYEQYFGPGTRLTVT.

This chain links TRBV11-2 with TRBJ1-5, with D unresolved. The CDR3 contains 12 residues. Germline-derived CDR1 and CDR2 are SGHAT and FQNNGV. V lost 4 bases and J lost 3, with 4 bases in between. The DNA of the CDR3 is TGTGCCAGCAGCTACACCAATCAGCCCCAGCATTTT. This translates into CASSYTNQPQHF.

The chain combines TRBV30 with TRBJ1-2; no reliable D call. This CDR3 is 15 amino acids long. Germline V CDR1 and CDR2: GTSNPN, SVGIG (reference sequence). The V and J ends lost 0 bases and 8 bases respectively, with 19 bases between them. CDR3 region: CAWSVPSRPWWGYTF. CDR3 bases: TGTGCCTGGAGTGTACCTAGCAGGCCCTGGTGGGGCTACACCTTC.

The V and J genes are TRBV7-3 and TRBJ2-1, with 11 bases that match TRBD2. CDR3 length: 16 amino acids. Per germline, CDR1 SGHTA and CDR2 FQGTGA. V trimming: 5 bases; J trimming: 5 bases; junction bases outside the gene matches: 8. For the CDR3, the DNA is TGTGCCAGCAGCCCCGACCTAGCGGGAGGTGACAATGAGCAGTTCTTC. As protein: CASSPDLAGGDNEQFF.

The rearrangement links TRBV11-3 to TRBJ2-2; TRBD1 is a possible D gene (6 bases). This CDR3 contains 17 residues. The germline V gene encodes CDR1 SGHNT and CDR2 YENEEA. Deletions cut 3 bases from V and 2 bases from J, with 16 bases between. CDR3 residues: CASSFHLQGTNTGELFF. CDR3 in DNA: TGTGCCAGCAGCTTCCACTTACAGGGTACTAACACCGGGGAGCTGTTTTTT.

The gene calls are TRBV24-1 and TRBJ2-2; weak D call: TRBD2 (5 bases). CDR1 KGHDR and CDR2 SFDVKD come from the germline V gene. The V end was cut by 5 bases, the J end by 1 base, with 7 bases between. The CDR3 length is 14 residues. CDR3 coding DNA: TGTGCCACCAGTGCGGGGAGGAACACCGGGGAGCTGTTTTTT. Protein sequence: CATSAGRNTGELFF.

The CDR3 spells CASSLGAANSPLHF. CDR3 bases: TGTGCCAGCAGCTTAGGCGCAGCGAATTCACCCCTCCACTTT. The rearrangement uses TRBV7-9 and TRBJ1-6; D is unresolved. Trimming took off 1 base at V and 7 bases at J, with 8 bases between the two ends. The length of the CDR3 is 14 residues. The germline V gene has CDR1 SEHNR and CDR2 FQNEAQ (reference sequence).

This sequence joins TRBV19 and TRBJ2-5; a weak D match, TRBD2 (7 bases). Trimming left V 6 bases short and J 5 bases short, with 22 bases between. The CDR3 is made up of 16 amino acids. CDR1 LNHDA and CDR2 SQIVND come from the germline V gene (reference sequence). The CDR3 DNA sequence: TGTGCCAGTAGGCCCTGGGGGTATGGGGGGGCGGAGACCCAGTACTTC. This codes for CASRPWGYGGAETQYF.

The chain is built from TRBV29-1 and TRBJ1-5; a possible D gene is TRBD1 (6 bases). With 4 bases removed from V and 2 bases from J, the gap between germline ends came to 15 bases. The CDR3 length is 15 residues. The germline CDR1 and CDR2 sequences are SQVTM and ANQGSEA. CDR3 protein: CSVAVSTGRNQPQHF. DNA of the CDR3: TGCAGCGTTGCGGTTTCGACAGGACGCAATCAGCCCCAGCATTTT. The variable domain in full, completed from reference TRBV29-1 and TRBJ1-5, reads SAVISQKPSRDICQRGTSLTIQCQVDSQVTMMFWYRQQPGQSLTLIATANQGSEATYESGFVIDKFPISRPNLTFSTLTVSNMSPEDSSIYLCSVAVSTGRNQPQHFGDGTRLSIL.

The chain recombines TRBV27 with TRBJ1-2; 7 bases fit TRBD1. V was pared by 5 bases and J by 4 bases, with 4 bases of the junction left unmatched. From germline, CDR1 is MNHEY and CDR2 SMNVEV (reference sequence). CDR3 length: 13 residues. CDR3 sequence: CASSPGTVYGYTF. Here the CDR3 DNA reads TGTGCCAGCAGTCCCGGGACAGTCTATGGCTACACCTTC.

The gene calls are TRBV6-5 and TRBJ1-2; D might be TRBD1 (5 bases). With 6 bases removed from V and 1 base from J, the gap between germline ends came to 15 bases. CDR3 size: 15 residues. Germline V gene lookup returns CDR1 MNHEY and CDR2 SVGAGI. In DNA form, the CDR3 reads TGTGCCAGCAGATGGCCGGGACTTTTTAACTATGGCTACACCTTC. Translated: CASRWPGLFNYGYTF.

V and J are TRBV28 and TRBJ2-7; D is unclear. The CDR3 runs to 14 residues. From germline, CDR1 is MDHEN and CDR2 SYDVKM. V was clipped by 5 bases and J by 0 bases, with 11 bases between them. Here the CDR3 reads CASSLGWSSYEQYF. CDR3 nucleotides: TGTGCCAGCAGTCTGGGTTGGAGCTCCTACGAGCAGTACTTC.

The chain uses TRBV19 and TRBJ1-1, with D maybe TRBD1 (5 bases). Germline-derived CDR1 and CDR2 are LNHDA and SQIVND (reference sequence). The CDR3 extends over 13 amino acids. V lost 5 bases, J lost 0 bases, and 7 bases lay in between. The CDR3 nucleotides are TGTGCCAGTAGTGGGGCTTTGAACACTGAAGCTTTCTTT. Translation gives CASSGALNTEAFF.

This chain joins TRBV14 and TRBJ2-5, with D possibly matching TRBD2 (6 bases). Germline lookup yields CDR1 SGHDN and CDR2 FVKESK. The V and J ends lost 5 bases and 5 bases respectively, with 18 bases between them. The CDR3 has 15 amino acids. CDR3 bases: TGTGCCAGCAGCTCACGACTAGTTTGGCGTGAGACCCAGTACTTC. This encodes CASSSRLVWRETQYF.

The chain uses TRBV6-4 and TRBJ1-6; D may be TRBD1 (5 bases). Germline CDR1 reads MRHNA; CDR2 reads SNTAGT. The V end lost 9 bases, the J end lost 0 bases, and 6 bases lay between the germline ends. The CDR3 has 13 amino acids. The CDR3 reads CARTVSYNSPLHF. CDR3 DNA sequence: TGTGCCAGGACAGTCTCCTATAATTCACCCCTCCACTTT.

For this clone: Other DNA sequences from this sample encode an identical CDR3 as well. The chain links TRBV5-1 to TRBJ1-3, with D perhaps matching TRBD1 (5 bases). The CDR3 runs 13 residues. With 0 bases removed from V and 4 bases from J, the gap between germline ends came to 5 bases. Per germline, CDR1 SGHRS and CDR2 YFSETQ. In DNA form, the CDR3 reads TGCGCCAGCAGCTTGGGACAGGGAAACACCATATATTTT. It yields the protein CASSLGQGNTIYF.

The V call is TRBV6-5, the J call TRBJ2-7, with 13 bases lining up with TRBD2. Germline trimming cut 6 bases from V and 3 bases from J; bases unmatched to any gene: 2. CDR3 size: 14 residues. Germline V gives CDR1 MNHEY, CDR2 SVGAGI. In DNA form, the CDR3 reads TGTGCCAGCAGGCGGACTAGCGGGGGCTACGAGCAGTACTTC. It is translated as CASRRTSGGYEQYF.